A selection of T cell receptor beta chains follows, all from one sample in a study of CD8 T cells in Susac syndrome. From the immunoSEQ multiplex PCR reads, TCRdb called clonotypes with MiXCR, one entry per CDR3 protein. Here the sample spans some 77,000 distinct CDR3 sequences, about 92% being singletons. The source material was CD4+ T cells from PBMCs. Receptors were obtained from a human donor with Susac syndrome. The CDR3 runs from the conserved cysteine through the conserved F or W. The D gene is left open where the match is weak. Rows may omit the clone size; those that give it use once, few, many or a size class.

V gene,clone size,D gene,J gene,CDR3 protein
TRBV6-5,-,-,TRBJ1-4,CASSRQPPTNEKLFF
TRBV4-3,-,TRBD2,TRBJ2-3,CASSQFETSGYADTQYF
TRBV5-1,-,TRBD1,TRBJ1-1,CASISGTGGTEAFF
TRBV19,-,TRBD2,TRBJ2-7,CASSGLAGSYEQYF
TRBV12-3/TRBV12-4,-,TRBD1,TRBJ2-2,CASSLMYRRQGRANTGELFF
TRBV7-6,-,-,TRBJ2-3,CASSLPGRGVKYF
TRBV7-3,-,-,TRBJ2-3,CASSPRMRLTDTQYF
TRBV7-3,-,TRBD1,TRBJ1-2,CASSPTGGGIYGYTF
TRBV12-3/TRBV12-4,-,TRBD2,TRBJ2-3,CASSAPRWTSGTDTQYF
TRBV11-2,-,-,TRBJ2-2,CASSSGDFYTGELFF
TRBV7-2,-,-,TRBJ2-7,CASGPGGGGFYEQYF
TRBV4-2,-,-,TRBJ2-5,CASSQGSGTQYF
TRBV6-2/TRBV6-3,once,-,TRBJ2-1,CASSYMQREQFF
TRBV6-4,-,-,TRBJ1-5,CASSLDLGQPQHF
TRBV20-1,-,-,TRBJ1-2,CSARPPTPGGSNYGYTF
TRBV6-5,-,TRBD1,TRBJ1-2,CASSLTGDGYTF
TRBV18,-,-,TRBJ2-7,CASSNIREQYF
TRBV25-1,once,-,TRBJ2-5,CASSEPRETQYF
TRBV28,-,-,TRBJ2-1,CASTGAGDNEQFF
TRBV4-2,-,-,TRBJ2-4,CASSQGPLAKNIQYF
TRBV28,-,-,TRBJ1-1,CASRANTEAFF
TRBV18,-,-,TRBJ1-2,CASSPLESGGTF
TRBV2,-,-,TRBJ2-2,CASSERTAKNSGELFF
TRBV28,-,-,TRBJ2-7,CASNTRYEQYF
TRBV7-9,-,-,TRBJ1-3,CASSLRGSSGNTIYF
TRBV4-2,-,-,TRBJ2-3,CASSQAGRTDTQYF
TRBV6-5,-,-,TRBJ1-5,CASSYNRESNQPQHF
TRBV2,-,-,TRBJ1-1,CASSASYRDTEAFF
TRBV2,-,-,TRBJ1-5,CASSRGDGRPQHF
TRBV6-2/TRBV6-3,-,-,TRBJ2-3,CASTESGSDTQYF
TRBV3-1,-,-,TRBJ1-4,CASSQFRIVNEKLFF
TRBV7-2,few,-,TRBJ2-3,CASAGTDTQYF
TRBV7-2,-,TRBD1,TRBJ2-3,CASSLRQGWRDTQYF
TRBV11-2,-,-,TRBJ1-6,CASSLETVGNSPLHF
TRBV12-3/TRBV12-4,-,-,TRBJ2-1,CATHRASYNEQFF
TRBV4-3,once,-,TRBJ2-3,CASSQDVIGITDTQYF